This passage covers 4 T cell receptor beta chains from one sample sequenced in a study of post-analysis software for immune sequencing data. General study findings and limits: There were about five TRBV segments more frequent in patients than controls, and TRBV5-6, TRBV5-1 and TRBV20-1 were among them.

Each TCR beta cDNA library carried unique molecular identifiers. One entry per CDR3 protein, called by TCRdb with MiXCR from the PCR reads. The repertoire holds fewer than 850,000 distinct CDR3 sequences, approximately 30% seen once, with approximately 0.6% in the top ten. For these TCRs, the target antigens are not known. Sequences were obtained from blood. The receptors come from a girl aged 10-17 years with multiple sclerosis.

On this clonotype itself: A much bigger clone sits one base away, suggesting this may be a read error. The V gene is TRBV7-9, the J gene TRBJ1-1; D not resolved. The germline gives CDR1 SEHNR, CDR2 FQNEAQ (reference sequence). Trimming removed 5 bases from V and 7 bases from J, with 14 bases in between. CDR3 length: 13 amino acids. The CDR3 loop is CASSARTVFEAFF. In nucleotides, the CDR3 is TGTGCCAGCAGCGCAAGGACGGTATTTGAAGCTTTCTTT.

Concerning this clonotype: Germline is not matched at one junction end, which may reflect a read error. The chain couples TRBV20-1 to TRBJ2-7; D gene unclear. CDR1 is DFQATT and CDR2 is SNEGSKA in the germline V gene (reference sequence). The CDR3 sequence is 13 residues long. Here the CDR3 DNA reads TGCAGTGCTGGCCCTGGACGTTCCTACGAGCGGTACTTC. As protein: CSAGPGRSYERYF.

As regards this clonotype: The germline gene is not matched at one end of the junction; a read error may be the cause. The chain joins TRBV5-1 to TRBJ1-6, with 11 bases aligning to TRBD1. The CDR3 is made up of 14 amino acids. Germline loops: CDR1 SGHRS, CDR2 YFSETQ. For the CDR3, the DNA is TGTGCCAGCAGCTGGACAGGGGGCGAGGCACCCCTCCACTTT. It yields the protein CASSWTGGEAPLHF. The variable domain in full, with the rest retrieved from reference TRBV5-1 and TRBJ1-6, is KAGVTQTPRYLIKTRGQQVTLSCSPISGHRSVSWYQQTPGQGLQFLFEYFSETQRNKGNFPGRFSGRQFSNSRSEMNVSTLELGDSALYLCASSWTGGEAPLHFGNGTRLTVT.

The chain has TRBV6-1 and TRBJ2-5, with D hard to call. In germline, CDR1 is MNHNS, CDR2 SASEGT. There are 13 residues in the CDR3. V was shortened by 5 bases and J by 13 bases, with 20 bases between the two germline ends. The CDR3 loop reads CASSKSLHGPRYF. The CDR3 nucleotides are TGTGCCAGCAGTAAGTCTCTACATGGTCCCAGGTACTTC.